The 21 T cell receptor beta chains below were found in one sample sequenced in a study of blood T cell repertoires in COVID-19 (dated by TCRdb to the early 2020s). The library was prepared using the immunoSEQ multiplex PCR assay. In TCRdb, the immuneACCESS table is reduced to in-frame sequences with V and J assigned. These tables do not hold every clone; where another copy was compared, an unresolved V gene accounts for under half, and the others remain unexplained. In all, the sample holds approximately 120,000 clones, and 88% of those were seen once. Roughly 1.4% of the sample rests with the top ten. The sequenced material came from peripheral blood. These receptors all stem from a human donor in a cohort sampled during active COVID-19.

CDR3 region: CASSPPLDSSYGYTF. The DNA of the CDR3 is TGTGCCAGCAGCCCGCCCCTGGACAGTAGTTATGGCTACACCTTC. The chain links TRBV5-4 to TRBJ1-2, with D possibly being TRBD1 (6 bases). CDR3 length: 15 residues. Germline lookup yields CDR1 SGHNT and CDR2 YYREEE (reference sequence). V gave up 4 bases and J gave up 5 bases, with 18 bases separating them.

The chain employs TRBV7-2 and TRBJ2-3, with D uncertain. From germline, CDR1 is SGHTA and CDR2 FQGNSA. Trimming stripped 4 bases from V and 3 bases from J, with 8 bases between. The CDR3 is 13 amino acids. CDR3 sequence: CASSSEATDTQYF. CDR3 DNA sequence: TGTGCCAGCAGCTCCGAAGCGACAGATACGCAGTATTTT.

To note about this clone: Other DNA sequences in the sample encode the same CDR3. The chain has TRBV7-9 and TRBJ1-2; TRBD1 might be the D (5 bases). In germline, CDR1 is SEHNR, CDR2 FQNEAQ (reference sequence). This CDR3 region has 13 residues. Trimming took 5 bases from V and 2 from J, leaving 9 bases between them. The CDR3 nucleotides are TGTGCCAGCAGCCCCGACAGAAACTATGGCTACACCTTC. Translating gives CASSPDRNYGYTF.

This clone was seen just once. The chain recombines TRBV20-1 with TRBJ2-3; 8 nucleotides match TRBD2. The V and J ends lost 3 bases and 1 base, in that order; junction bases with no gene match: 3. The CDR3 has 14 amino acids. Germline V lookup: CDR1 DFQATT, CDR2 SNEGSKA (reference sequence). The CDR3, as DNA: TGCAGTGCTAGTAGAGCGGGAGGCACAGATACGCAGTATTTT. It yields the protein CSASRAGGTDTQYF.

This rearrangement joins TRBV30 to TRBJ2-1; D may be TRBD2 (7 bases). V lost 0 bases and J lost 7, with 16 bases in between. Germline loops: CDR1 GTSNPN, CDR2 SVGIG (reference sequence). The CDR3 spans 15 residues. In nucleotides, the CDR3 is TGTGCCTGGAGTGTACGTGGGGGGGCCAGGAATGAGCAGTTCTTC. Residues: CAWSVRGGARNEQFF.

This chain links TRBV2 with TRBJ1-2; D is perhaps TRBD1 (5 bases). V gave up 6 bases and J gave up 3 bases, with 11 bases separating them. Germline loops: CDR1 SNHLY, CDR2 FYNNEI. The CDR3 has 13 residues. CDR3 nucleotides: TGTGCCAGCAGGGGGACTGACCACTATGGCTACACCTTC. This codes for CASRGTDHYGYTF.

A single count supports this clone. The rearrangement joins TRBV5-1 to TRBJ1-1, with 7 bases identical to TRBD1. The ends lost 6 bases at V and 4 bases at J; junction bases unmatched: 12. This CDR3 spans 15 amino acids. The germline V gene has CDR1 SGHRS and CDR2 YFSETQ. The CDR3 here is CASTQVKGAGTEAFF. CDR3 DNA sequence: TGCGCCAGCACCCAAGTGAAGGGGGCGGGCACTGAAGCTTTCTTT.

V usage is TRBV4-1 and J usage is TRBJ2-5; TRBD1 might be the D (6 bases). The CDR3 sequence is 16 residues long. Trimming took off 5 bases at V and 1 base at J, with 17 bases between the two ends. CDR1 and CDR2 from the germline V gene are MGHRA and YSYEKL. CDR3 loop: CASSGRLGDTQETQYF. The CDR3 nucleotides read TGCGCCAGCAGCGGTAGACTCGGGGACACCCAAGAGACCCAGTACTTC.

The J gene is TRBJ2-2, the V gene TRBV24-1, with unresolved D. With 12 bases removed from V and 6 bases from J, the gap between germline ends came to 4 bases. In germline, CDR1 is KGHDR, CDR2 SFDVKD. The CDR3 length is 9 residues. In DNA, the CDR3 is TGTGCCCCAGCCGGGGAGCTGTTTTTT. It yields the protein CAPAGELFF.

This sequence joins TRBV19 and TRBJ1-3; TRBD1 matches at 10 bases. The germline V gene encodes CDR1 LNHDA and CDR2 SQIVND (reference sequence). This CDR3 has 17 residues. Trimming took 5 bases from V and 4 from J; bases not matched to a gene: 11. The CDR3 region has the DNA TGTGCCAGTAGTGCCCATCGGACAGGGGGATCCGGAAACACCATATATTTT. Translating gives CASSAHRTGGSGNTIYF.

CDR3 sequence reads: CASSSGVTAGELFF. CDR3 in DNA: TGTGCCAGCTCAAGCGGGGTGACGGCCGGGGAGCTGTTTTTT. The chain links TRBV4-2 to TRBJ2-2; TRBD2 matches at 7 bases. The CDR3 length is 14 residues. V trimming: 8 bases; J trimming: 6 bases; junction bases outside the gene matches: 9. Germline V gene sequence: CDR1 LGHNA, CDR2 YNFKEQ.

The rearrangement uses TRBV12-3 or TRBV12-4 and TRBJ2-7; the match to TRBD1 covers 10 bases. After removal of 6 bases from V and 5 bases from J, the junction contained 4 bases not matched to a gene. CDR3 length: 13 amino acids. CDR3 sequence reads: CASSQGQGHEQYF. CDR3 DNA sequence: TGTGCCAGCAGCCAGGGACAGGGGCACGAGCAGTACTTC.

This chain uses TRBV30 with TRBJ1-5; no clear D. The V end lost 1 base, the J end lost 3 bases, and 7 bases lay between the germline ends. CDR1 and CDR2 from the germline V gene are GTSNPN and SVGIG (reference sequence). This CDR3 is 13 amino acids long. CDR3 nucleotide sequence: TGTGCCTGGAGTGGGGCCTACAATCAGCCCCAGCATTTT. Translation gives CAWSGAYNQPQHF. Full variable domain (missing parts from reference TRBV30 and TRBJ1-5): SQTIHQWPATLVQPVGSPLSLECTVEGTSNPNLYWYRQAAGRGLQLLFYSVGIGQISSEVPQNLSASRPQDRQFILSSKKLLLSDSGFYLCAWSGAYNQPQHFGDGTRLSIL.

The chain carries TRBV10-3 and TRBJ1-1, with 8 positions matching TRBD1. CDR3 size: 13 residues. Per germline, CDR1 ENHRY and CDR2 SYGVKD. Trimming took 6 bases from V and 7 from J; bases not matched to a gene: 7. The CDR3 sequence: CAIRGGQGHEAFF. The CDR3 DNA reads TGTGCCATCAGGGGAGGACAGGGTCATGAAGCTTTCTTT.

As for this clone: Different DNA sequences within this sample yield the same CDR3. For the CDR3, the DNA is TGCAGTGCTAGACGGGAGACCCAGTACTTC. It encodes CSARRETQYF. This chain links TRBV20-1 with TRBJ2-5; unclear D gene. With 2 bases removed from V and 5 bases from J, the gap between germline ends came to 3 bases. The CDR3 is 10 amino acids. Germline V gene sequence: CDR1 DFQATT, CDR2 SNEGSKA (reference sequence).

The V gene is TRBV6-8, the J gene TRBJ1-2; D not resolved. There are 14 residues in the CDR3. CDR1 is MNHGY, CDR2 SAAAGT, per germline. Trimming left V 0 bases short and J 11 bases short, with 16 bases between. The CDR3 region is CASSYSIVPVGYTF. DNA for the CDR3: TGTGCCAGCAGTTACTCGATAGTCCCCGTCGGGTACACCTTC.

A note on this clone: A read error may produce the germline difference seen at one junction end. The rearrangement joins TRBV7-7 to TRBJ1-6, with 7 bases lining up with TRBD1. The CDR3 runs to 20 residues. CDR1 SSHAT and CDR2 FNYEAQ come from the germline V gene (reference sequence). This CDR3 reads CASSFLPGQKSGGYNSPLHF. In nucleotides, the CDR3 is TGTGCTAGCAGCTTTCTTCCGGGACAAAAATCAGGGGGTTATAATTCACCCCTCCACTTT.

This clone showed up just once. The J gene is TRBJ2-7, the V gene TRBV28; TRBD2 agrees at 9 bases. V was clipped by 5 bases and J by 5 bases; unmatched bases: 7. The CDR3 is 14 residues long. The V gene's germline CDR1 is MDHEN and CDR2 SYDVKM. CDR3 nucleotide sequence: TGTGCCAGCAGTAGCGGGACTAGCCTCCACGAGCAGTACTTC. Translated, it gives CASSSGTSLHEQYF.

CDR3 residues: CAWGLAGDEQFF. The DNA of the CDR3 is TGTGCCTGGGGGCTAGCGGGGGATGAGCAGTTCTTC. This chain uses TRBV30 with TRBJ2-1; TRBD2 agrees at 10 bases. With 5 bases clipped from V and 8 bases from J, the junction kept 3 bases outside the gene matches. The CDR3 totals 12 residues. Germline V gene data show CDR1 as GTSNPN and CDR2 as SVGIG (reference sequence).

The chain is built from TRBV25-1 and TRBJ1-1, with D possibly TRBD1 on 5 matching bases. The CDR3 is 18 residues long. The germline V gene has CDR1 MGHDK and CDR2 SYGVNS. Between the trimmed V and J ends, which lost 5 bases and 7 bases, there was a span of 29 bases. The CDR3 sequence is CASSSRGGDRPWRGEAFF. The CDR3 DNA follows: TGTGCCAGCAGTTCTCGGGGCGGGGACCGCCCGTGGAGGGGTGAAGCTTTCTTT.

This clone has a handful of counts. This CDR3 is CASRGHPNEKLFF. The CDR3 DNA follows: TGTGCCAGCAGGGGACACCCTAATGAAAAACTGTTTTTT. The chain is built from TRBV6-5 and TRBJ1-4; possible D gene TRBD1, 6 bases. V lost 6 bases to trimming and J lost 3 bases, with 8 bases between them. Germline CDR1 is MNHEY and CDR2 is SVGAGI. CDR3 length equals 13 residues.